Following are 14 T cell receptor beta chains from one sample sequenced in a study of blood T cell repertoires in COVID-19. Sequenced by immunoSEQ multiplex PCR; TCRdb stores in-frame clones only, minus some. Among 150,000 to 170,000 clones, 80% to 90% were seen once, and the ten largest hold around 7.1%. Specimen: PBMCs or T cells enriched from blood (not recorded which). The receptors shown here come from a man in his fifties or sixties who had recovered from COVID-19.

This clone was found a few times. This sequence joins TRBV5-6 and TRBJ1-1, with a tentative D call TRBD1 (6 bases). V lost 0 bases and J 7 bases, leaving 19 bases between the germline ends. Germline V gene sequence: CDR1 SGHDT, CDR2 YYEEEE. The CDR3 is 16 amino acids. CDR3 region: CASSLVGDTSHYEAFF. In DNA form, the CDR3 reads TGTGCCAGCAGCTTGGTAGGGGACACGAGCCACTATGAAGCTTTCTTT. Based on the CDR3 plus reference TRBV5-6 and TRBJ1-1, the full variable domain is DAGVTQSPTHLIKTRGQQVTLRCSPKSGHDTVSWYQQALGQGPQFIFQYYEEEERQRGNFPDRFSGHQFPNYSSELNVNALLLGDSALYLCASSLVGDTSHYEAFFGQGTRLTVV.

V gene TRBV5-6 combines with J gene TRBJ2-1; a possible D gene is TRBD1 (6 bases). The germline V gene encodes CDR1 SGHDT and CDR2 YYEEEE. The V end lost 4 bases, the J end lost 1 base, and 15 bases lay between the germline ends. The CDR3 runs to 16 residues. CDR3 bases: TGTGCCAGCAGCCTGGGGGCTAAGGGGTCCTACAATGAGCAGTTCTTC. Its protein product is CASSLGAKGSYNEQFF.

The V call is TRBV9, the J call TRBJ1-3, with a weak D call TRBD1 (6 bases). Germline CDR1 reads SGDLS; CDR2 reads YYNGEE. With 3 bases removed from V and 0 bases from J, the gap between germline ends came to 13 bases. CDR3 size: 16 residues. The CDR3 protein is CASSAHPGDSGNTIYF. The CDR3 bases are TGTGCCAGCAGCGCGCACCCAGGGGACTCTGGAAACACCATATATTTT.

The chain recombines TRBV4-1 with TRBJ1-1, with D possibly TRBD1 on 5 matching bases. Trimming shortened V by 4 bases and J by 1 base, and 7 bases separated the two germline ends. The germline V gene encodes CDR1 MGHRA and CDR2 YSYEKL. The CDR3 covers 13 residues. The CDR3 sequence is CASSPTGNTEAFF. The CDR3, as DNA: TGCGCCAGCAGCCCCACAGGGAACACTGAAGCTTTCTTT.

The CDR3 region has the DNA TGTGCCAGCAGCCAAAACCCGGGGGATAGTCAGCCCCAGCATTTT. It codes for CASSQNPGDSQPQHF. The V and J genes are TRBV3-1 (or the pseudogene TRBV3-2) and TRBJ1-5, with D perhaps TRBD1 (5 bases). Germline CDR1 is LGHDT and CDR2 is YNNKEL (reference sequence). The V and J ends lost 2 bases and 6 bases respectively, with 14 bases between them. This CDR3 is 15 amino acids long.

V gene TRBV5-1 combines with J gene TRBJ2-1, with D possibly TRBD2 on 6 matching bases. The CDR3 covers 16 residues. The V and J ends lost 5 bases and 5 bases respectively, with 20 bases between them. CDR1 and CDR2 (germline): SGHRS, YFSETQ. The CDR3 spells CASSLKTGTGDNEQFF. The CDR3 DNA reads TGCGCCAGCAGTCTCAAGACCGGGACTGGGGACAATGAGCAGTTCTTC.

V and J are TRBV3-1 (or the pseudogene TRBV3-2) and TRBJ1-1; 7 bases match TRBD1. This CDR3 contains 14 residues. Trimming removed 3 bases from V and 5 bases from J; junction bases left unmatched: 6. Germline V CDR1 and CDR2: LGHDT, YNNKEL (reference sequence). DNA for the CDR3: TGTGCCAGCAGCCAGGTGACAGGGCGGACTGAAGCTTTCTTT. Translated, it gives CASSQVTGRTEAFF.

The V gene is TRBV7-9, the J gene TRBJ1-2, with 8 bases matching TRBD1. V gave up 3 bases and J gave up 4 bases; unmatched junction bases: 4. Germline V gene data show CDR1 as SEHNR and CDR2 as FQNEAQ (reference sequence). The CDR3 runs 14 residues. The CDR3 spells CASSFQGAIYGYTF. CDR3 nucleotide sequence: TGTGCCAGCAGCTTTCAGGGGGCTATCTATGGCTACACCTTC.

This clone occurred a few times. CDR3 bases: TGTGCCAGCAGCTCCGTTGTCCGGGACAGGGGATTAGAGACCCAGTACTTC. Its translation is CASSSVVRDRGLETQYF. The chain carries TRBV3-1 (or the pseudogene TRBV3-2) and TRBJ2-5; 10 bases map to TRBD1. The ends lost 5 bases at V and 4 bases at J; junction bases unmatched: 13. Germline V gene sequence: CDR1 LGHDT, CDR2 YNNKEL (reference sequence). This CDR3 has 17 residues.

The genes are TRBV7-3 and TRBJ2-1; the D gene is possibly TRBD2 (7 bases). Germline loops: CDR1 SGHTA, CDR2 FQGTGA. Trimming stripped 2 bases from V and 1 base from J, with 9 bases between. The CDR3 spans 15 residues. DNA of the CDR3: TGTGCCAGCAGCTTAGCGGGGGCATCCTACAATGAGCAGTTCTTC. The encoded protein is CASSLAGASYNEQFF.

The chain joins TRBV7-5 to TRBJ2-5; the D call of TRBD2 is as the table states it, not checked on the DNA. TRBV7-5 is a listed pseudogene. This CDR3 spans 15 amino acids. CDR3 in amino acids: CARSCPRGGRETQYF. CDR3 DNA sequence: TGTGCCAGAAGCTGTCCAAGGGGAGGTCGGGAGACCCAGTACTTC.

The chain uses TRBV6-5 and TRBJ2-3, with 8 bases identical to TRBD1. Trimming cost V 6 bases and J 1 base; bases outside gene matches: 6. Germline CDR1 and CDR2: MNHEY and SVGAGI. The CDR3 extends over 15 amino acids. CDR3 coding DNA: TGTGCCAGCAGGGCAGGGGGCTCGGGCACAGATACGCAGTATTTT. It encodes CASRAGGSGTDTQYF.

The rearrangement joins TRBV19 to TRBJ2-7; 9 nucleotides agree with TRBD2. Germline V gives CDR1 LNHDA, CDR2 SQIVND (reference sequence). V was clipped by 7 bases and J by 2 bases; unmatched bases: 6. This CDR3 is 14 amino acids long. The CDR3 reads CASTETSGPYEQYF. The CDR3 coding sequence is TGTGCCAGTACCGAGACTAGCGGCCCCTACGAGCAGTACTTC.

The genes are TRBV3-1 (or the pseudogene TRBV3-2) and TRBJ1-3; D call uncertain. Germline V gene data show CDR1 as LGHDT and CDR2 as YNNKEL (reference sequence). Trimming removed 6 bases from V and 8 bases from J, with 8 bases in between. CDR3 size: 11 residues. The CDR3 protein is CASSSGDTIYF. The CDR3 region has the DNA TGTGCCAGCAGTTCCGGAGACACCATATATTTT.